The rows below give T cell receptor beta chains drawn from one sample of a study of metastatic and nonmetastatic thyroid tumors. TCRdb used MiXCR to call clones anew from the PCR reads. This sample carries about 49,000 clones, approximately 22% of them seen once, and the ten largest clones take roughly 4.2%. Sequenced input: blood. All receptors derive from a female donor with papillary thyroid cancer or a benign thyroid nodule (not recorded which). Some clones in this sample may be carry-over from other donors' samples. CDR3s include the opening cysteine and the closing phenylalanine or tryptophan. The D gene is left open where the match is weak. The size of a clone is reported for some rows only, either as once, few or many, or as a class for expanded clones.

clone size	J gene	D gene	V gene	CDR3 DNA	CDR3 protein
.	TRBJ2-7	.	TRBV30	TGTGCCTGTGTGGGTATTGGCCGGGACACGGGCTACGAGCAGAACTTC	CACVGIGRDTGYEQNF
many	TRBJ2-7	.	TRBV28	TGTGCCAGCACTCCAGGAGATTCCTACGAGCAGTACTTC	CASTPGDSYEQYF
few	TRBJ2-5	.	TRBV15	TGTGCCACCAGCAGCAGCGCACCGGAGGAGACACAGTACTTC	CATSSSAPEETQYF
many	TRBJ1-2	.	TRBV20-1	TGCAGTGCCCCACAAGGGGGAGACCATGGCTACACCTTC	CSAPQGGDHGYTF
many	TRBJ1-6	.	TRBV18	TGTGCCAGCTCTTGGGTCGCCAGCTCCTATAATTCACCCCTCCACTTT	CASSWVASSYNSPLHF
many	TRBJ1-2	.	TRBV30	TGTGCCTCGAAGACGGGGGCTAACTATGGCTACACCTTC	CASKTGANYGYTF
once	TRBJ2-3	TRBD2	TRBV11-2	TGTGCCAGCAGCCCAAGGCTAGCGGGAGTACTCGCAGATACGCAGTATTTT	CASSPRLAGVLADTQYF
many	TRBJ1-4	TRBD1	TRBV6-5	TGTGCCAGCAGTTACAAAGGACAGGGTCTAAGTGAAAAACTGTTTTTT	CASSYKGQGLSEKLFF
many	TRBJ2-5	.	TRBV7-2	TGTGCCAGCAGCGACCGGACCACGTACCAAGAGACCCAGTACTTC	CASSDRTTYQETQYF
.	TRBJ2-7	.	TRBV4-2	TGTGCCAGCAGCCAAGACGAGGGCACAGTCTCCGAGCAGTACTTC	CASSQDEGTVSEQYF
many	TRBJ2-1	TRBD2	TRBV29-1	TGCAGCGACAAATCTAGCGGGAGGGGGAATGAGCAGTTCTTC	CSDKSSGRGNEQFF
many	TRBJ2-2	.	TRBV10-3	TGTGCCATCAGCGTAGGGTCAGCATCAGCGACCGGGGAGCTGTTTTTT	CAISVGSASATGELFF
many	TRBJ1-3	.	TRBV3-1	TGTGCCAGCAGCCAAGATTTGGTCGGAAACACCATATATTTT	CASSQDLVGNTIYF
many	TRBJ2-3	TRBD2	TRBV20-1	TGCAGTGCTAGAGATGTGCGCGGGAGCTCAGATACGCAGTATTTT	CSARDVRGSSDTQYF
many	TRBJ2-5	.	TRBV20-1	TGCAGTGCTAGGGAGGGGTTGGGGGAGACCCAGTACTTC	CSAREGLGETQYF
.	TRBJ2-5	.	TRBV18	TGTGCCAGCTCACCATCCAGGCAAGAGACCCAGTACTTC	CASSPSRQETQYF
many	TRBJ2-3	.	TRBV30	TGTGCCTGGCGCCGGGACGCAAGCACAGATACGCAGTATTTT	CAWRRDASTDTQYF
many	TRBJ1-2	.	TRBV28	TGTGCCAGCATCTCGGGGATACTGAACTATGGCTACACCTTC	CASISGILNYGYTF
.	TRBJ1-2	.	TRBV3-1	TGTGCCAGCAGCCAAAGTTCAGTCGGAGGCTACACCTTC	CASSQSSVGGYTF
once	TRBJ2-5	.	TRBV28	TGTGCCAGCAGTCCCGGAAAGGGGGAGACCCAGTACTTC	CASSPGKGETQYF
.	TRBJ1-4	.	TRBV10-3	TGTGCCATCAGTGAGTCCGGCGGGTCAACTAATGAAAAACTGTTTTTT	CAISESGGSTNEKLFF
.	TRBJ1-1	.	TRBV9	TGTGCCATCAGCGCACCCGGGGCCGATGGGACTGAAGCTTTCTTT	CAISAPGADGTEAFF
once	TRBJ2-7	.	TRBV7-8	TGTGCCAGTCAAAGAGGGCAACCCACCTACGAGAAGTACTTC	CASQRGQPTYEKYF
few	TRBJ2-7	.	TRBV2	TGTGCCAGCAGATTGATTTGGGTCCGTATCGAGCAGTACTTC	CASRLIWVRIEQYF
many	TRBJ2-7	.	TRBV2	TGTGCCAGCAGTCCCTCGGCAGTCCTCTACGAGCAGTACTTC	CASSPSAVLYEQYF
many	TRBJ2-1	.	TRBV24-1	TGTGCCACCAGCAAACGGCAGAGTGGGGGCTTTTACAATGAGCAGTTCTTC	CATSKRQSGGFYNEQFF
few	TRBJ2-7	.	TRBV28	TGTGCCAGCAGTCCCCCCGGGCGCGGCCCCATGGACGAGCAGTACTTC	CASSPPGRGPMDEQYF
.	TRBJ2-7	TRBD2	TRBV20-1	TGCAGAGCTAGATCCTTGGCGGCTAGCGGGAGCGTCGAGCAGTACTTC	CRARSLAASGSVEQYF
many	TRBJ1-2	.	TRBV7-9	TGTGCCAGCAGCTCACAGGGAGCTAACTATGGCTACACCTTC	CASSSQGANYGYTF
many	TRBJ2-7	.	TRBV9	TGTGCCAGCAGCGGACGTCCTGGACAGAGCTCCTACGAGCAGTACTTC	CASSGRPGQSSYEQYF
.	TRBJ2-2	.	TRBV2	TGTGCCAGCCAGGGGGATCTAGCGTCAAACACCGGGGAGCTGTTTTTT	CASQGDLASNTGELFF